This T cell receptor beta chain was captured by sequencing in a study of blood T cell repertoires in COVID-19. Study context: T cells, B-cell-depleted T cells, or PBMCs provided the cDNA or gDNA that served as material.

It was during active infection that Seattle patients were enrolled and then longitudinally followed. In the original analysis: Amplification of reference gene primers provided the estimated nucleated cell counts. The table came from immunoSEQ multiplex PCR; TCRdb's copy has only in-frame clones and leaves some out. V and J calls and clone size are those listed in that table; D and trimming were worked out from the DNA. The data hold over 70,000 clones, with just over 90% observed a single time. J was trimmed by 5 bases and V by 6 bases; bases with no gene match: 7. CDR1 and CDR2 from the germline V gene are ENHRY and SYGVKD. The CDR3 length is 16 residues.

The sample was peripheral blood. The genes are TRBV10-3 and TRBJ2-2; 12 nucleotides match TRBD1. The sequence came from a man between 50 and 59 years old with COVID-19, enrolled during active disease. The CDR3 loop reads CAISPGTGGETGELFF. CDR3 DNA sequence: TGTGCCATCAGCCCCGGGACAGGGGGCGAAACCGGGGAGCTGTTTTTT.